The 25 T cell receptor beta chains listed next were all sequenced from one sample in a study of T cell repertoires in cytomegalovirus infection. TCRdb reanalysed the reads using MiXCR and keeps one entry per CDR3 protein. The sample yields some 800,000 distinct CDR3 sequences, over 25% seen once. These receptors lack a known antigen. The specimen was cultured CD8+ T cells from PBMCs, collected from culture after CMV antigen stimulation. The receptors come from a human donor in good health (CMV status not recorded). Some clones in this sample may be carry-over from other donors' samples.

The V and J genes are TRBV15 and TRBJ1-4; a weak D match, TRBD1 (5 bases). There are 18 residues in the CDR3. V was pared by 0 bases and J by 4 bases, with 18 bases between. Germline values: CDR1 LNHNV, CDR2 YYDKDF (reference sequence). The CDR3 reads CATSRDQSWDPLNEKLFF. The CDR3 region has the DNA TGTGCCACCAGCAGAGATCAGAGTTGGGACCCCCTTAATGAAAAACTGTTTTTT.

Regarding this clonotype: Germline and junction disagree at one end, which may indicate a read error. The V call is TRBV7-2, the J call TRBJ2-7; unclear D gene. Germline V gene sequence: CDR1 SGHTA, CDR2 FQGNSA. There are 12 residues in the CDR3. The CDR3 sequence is CVSSQDSYEQYF. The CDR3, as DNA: TGTGTCAGCAGCCAAGATTCCTACGAGCAGTACTTC.

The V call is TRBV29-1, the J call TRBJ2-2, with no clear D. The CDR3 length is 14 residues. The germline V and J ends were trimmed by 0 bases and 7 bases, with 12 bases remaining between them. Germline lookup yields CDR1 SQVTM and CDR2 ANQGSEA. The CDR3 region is CSVEDQSYVGELFF. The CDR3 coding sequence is TGCAGCGTTGAAGATCAGTCTTACGTCGGGGAGCTGTTTTTT.

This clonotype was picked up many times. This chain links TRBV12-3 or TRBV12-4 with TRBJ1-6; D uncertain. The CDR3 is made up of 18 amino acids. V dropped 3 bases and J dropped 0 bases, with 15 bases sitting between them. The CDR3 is CASSLEGRKYSYNSPLHF. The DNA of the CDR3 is TGTGCCAGCAGTTTGGAAGGGAGGAAATACTCCTATAATTCACCCCTCCACTTT.

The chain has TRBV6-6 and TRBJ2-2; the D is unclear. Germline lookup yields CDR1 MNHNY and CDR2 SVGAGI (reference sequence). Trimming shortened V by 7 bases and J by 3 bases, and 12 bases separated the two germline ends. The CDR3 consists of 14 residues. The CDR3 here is CASTTEGYTGELFF. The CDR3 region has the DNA TGTGCCAGCACCACAGAAGGGTACACCGGGGAGCTGTTTTTT.

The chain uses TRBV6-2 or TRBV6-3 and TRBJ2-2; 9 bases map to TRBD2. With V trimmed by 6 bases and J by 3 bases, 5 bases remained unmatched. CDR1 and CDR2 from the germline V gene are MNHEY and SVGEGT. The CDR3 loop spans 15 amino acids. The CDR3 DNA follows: TGTGCCAGCAGCAAGACTAGCGGTTACACCGGGGAGCTGTTTTTT. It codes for CASSKTSGYTGELFF.

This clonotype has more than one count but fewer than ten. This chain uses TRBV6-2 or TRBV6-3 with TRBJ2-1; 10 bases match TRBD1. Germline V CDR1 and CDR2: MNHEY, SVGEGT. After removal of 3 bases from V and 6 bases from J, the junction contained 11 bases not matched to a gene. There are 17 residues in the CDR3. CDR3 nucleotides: TGTGCCAGCAGTTATCGGACGGGGACAGGGGACTTCAATGAGCAGTTCTTC. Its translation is CASSYRTGTGDFNEQFF.

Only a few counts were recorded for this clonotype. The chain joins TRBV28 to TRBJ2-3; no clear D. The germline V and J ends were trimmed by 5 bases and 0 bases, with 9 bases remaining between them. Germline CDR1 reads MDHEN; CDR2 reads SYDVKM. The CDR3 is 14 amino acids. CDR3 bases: TGTGCCAGCAGTAGCATACGGAGCACAGATACGCAGTATTTT. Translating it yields CASSSIRSTDTQYF. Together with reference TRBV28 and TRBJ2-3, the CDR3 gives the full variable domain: DVKVTQSSRYLVKRTGEKVFLECVQDMDHENMFWYRQDPGLGLRLIYFSYDVKMKEKGDIPEGYSVSREKKERFSLILESASTNQTSMYLCASSSIRSTDTQYFGPGTRLTVL.

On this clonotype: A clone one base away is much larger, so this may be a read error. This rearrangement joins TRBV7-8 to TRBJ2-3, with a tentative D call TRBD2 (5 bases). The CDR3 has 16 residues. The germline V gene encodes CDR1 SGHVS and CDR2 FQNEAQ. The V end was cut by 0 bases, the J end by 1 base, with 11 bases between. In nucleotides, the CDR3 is TGTGCCAGCAGCTTAGCAAGACTGGAGGGCACAGATACGCAGTATTTT. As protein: CASSLARLEGTDTQYF.

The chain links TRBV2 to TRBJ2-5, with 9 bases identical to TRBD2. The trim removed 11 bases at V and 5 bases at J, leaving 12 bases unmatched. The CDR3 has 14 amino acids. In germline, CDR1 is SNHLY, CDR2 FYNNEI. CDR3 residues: CAAGGGDKRETQYF. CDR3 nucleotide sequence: TGTGCCGCGGGGGGGGGTGATAAACGGGAGACCCAGTACTTC.

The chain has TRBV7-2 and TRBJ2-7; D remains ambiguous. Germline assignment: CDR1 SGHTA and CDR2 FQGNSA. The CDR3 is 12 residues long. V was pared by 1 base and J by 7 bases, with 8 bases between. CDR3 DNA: TGTGCCAGCAGCTTAGTCCCTCAAGAGCAGTACGTC. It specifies CASSLVPQEQYV.

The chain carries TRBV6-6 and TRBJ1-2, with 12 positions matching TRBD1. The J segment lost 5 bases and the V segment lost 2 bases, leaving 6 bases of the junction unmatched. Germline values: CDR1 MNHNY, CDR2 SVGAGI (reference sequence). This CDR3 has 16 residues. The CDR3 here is CASSYRDRGPLYGYTF. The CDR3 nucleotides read TGTGCCAGCAGTTACAGGGACAGGGGGCCCCTTTATGGCTACACCTTC.

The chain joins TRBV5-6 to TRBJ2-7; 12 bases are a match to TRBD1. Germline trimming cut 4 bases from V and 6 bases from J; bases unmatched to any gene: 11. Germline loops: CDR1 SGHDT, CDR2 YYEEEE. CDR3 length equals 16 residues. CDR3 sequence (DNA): TGTGCCAGCAGCCTAACGCCGGGACAGGGGGCTTCCGAGCAGTACTTC. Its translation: CASSLTPGQGASEQYF. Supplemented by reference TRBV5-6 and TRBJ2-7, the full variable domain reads DAGVTQSPTHLIKTRGQQVTLRCSPKSGHDTVSWYQQALGQGPQFIFQYYEEEERQRGNFPDRFSGHQFPNYSSELNVNALLLGDSALYLCASSLTPGQGASEQYFGPGTRLTVT.

The CDR3 reads CASSQRDRAPATQYF. The CDR3, as DNA: TGTGCCAGCAGCCAACGGGACAGGGCCCCAGCTACGCAGTATTTT. The chain links TRBV14 to TRBJ2-3; TRBD1 matches at 9 bases. CDR1 and CDR2 from the germline V gene are SGHDN and FVKESK. The CDR3 runs 15 residues. J gave up 8 bases and V 2 bases, and 8 bases lay outside the gene matches. Full variable domain (rest looked up from reference TRBV14 and TRBJ2-3): EAGVTQFPSHSVIEKGQTVTLRCDPISGHDNLYWYRRVMGKEIKFLLHFVKESKQDESGMPNNRFLAERTGGTYSTLKVQPAELEDSGVYFCASSQRDRAPATQYFGPGTRLTVL.

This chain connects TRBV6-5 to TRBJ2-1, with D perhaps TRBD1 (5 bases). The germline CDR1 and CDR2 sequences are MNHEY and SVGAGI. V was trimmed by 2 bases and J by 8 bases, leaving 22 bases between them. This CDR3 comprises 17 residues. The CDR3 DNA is TGTGCCAGCAGTTACGGGGCTGGGGTCCCCCTGATGGATGAGCAGTTCTTC. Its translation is CASSYGAGVPLMDEQFF.

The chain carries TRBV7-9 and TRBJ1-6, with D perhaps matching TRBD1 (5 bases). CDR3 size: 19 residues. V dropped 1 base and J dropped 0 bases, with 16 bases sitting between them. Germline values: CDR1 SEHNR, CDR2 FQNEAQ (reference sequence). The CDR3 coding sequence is TGTGCCAGCAGCTTAGAGGGGCCCCGACAGAGCTCCTATAATTCACCCCTCCACTTT. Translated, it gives CASSLEGPRQSSYNSPLHF.

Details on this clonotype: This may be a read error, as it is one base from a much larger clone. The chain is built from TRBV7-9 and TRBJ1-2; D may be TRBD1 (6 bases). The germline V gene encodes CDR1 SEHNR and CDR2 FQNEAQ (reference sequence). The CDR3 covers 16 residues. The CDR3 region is CASNLNYGGGGYGYTF. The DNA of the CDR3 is TGTGCCAGCAACTTAAATTATGGGGGCGGGGGCTATGGCTACACCTTC.

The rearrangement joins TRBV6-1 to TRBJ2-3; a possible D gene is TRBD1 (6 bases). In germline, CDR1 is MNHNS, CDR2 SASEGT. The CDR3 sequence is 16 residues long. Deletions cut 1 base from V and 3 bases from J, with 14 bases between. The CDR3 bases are TGTGCCAGCAGTGAAGAAGTCAGGGGTTGGACAGATACGCAGTATTTT. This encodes CASSEEVRGWTDTQYF.

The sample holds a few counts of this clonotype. CDR3 loop: CASSLWGTGNTNEKLFF. CDR3 DNA: TGTGCCAGCAGTTTATGGGGGACAGGGAACACTAATGAAAAACTGTTTTTT. The V call is TRBV27, the J call TRBJ1-4; 9 bases agree with TRBD1. This CDR3 is 17 amino acids long. V shed 1 base, J shed 2 bases, and the junction held 5 bases outside the gene matches. Germline V lookup: CDR1 MNHEY, CDR2 SMNVEV (reference sequence).

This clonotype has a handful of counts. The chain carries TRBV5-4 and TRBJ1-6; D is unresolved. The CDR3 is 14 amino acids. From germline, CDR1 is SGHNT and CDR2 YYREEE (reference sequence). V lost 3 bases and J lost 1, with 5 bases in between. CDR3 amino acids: CASSWWSYNSPLHF. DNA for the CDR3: TGTGCCAGCAGCTGGTGGTCCTATAATTCACCCCTCCACTTT.

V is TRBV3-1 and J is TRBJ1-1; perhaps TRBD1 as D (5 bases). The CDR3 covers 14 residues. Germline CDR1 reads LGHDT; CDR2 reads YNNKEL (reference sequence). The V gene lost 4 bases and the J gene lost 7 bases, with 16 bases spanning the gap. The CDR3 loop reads CASSLRTRRYEAFF. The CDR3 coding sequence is TGTGCCAGCAGCCTCCGGACAAGGCGTTATGAAGCTTTCTTT.

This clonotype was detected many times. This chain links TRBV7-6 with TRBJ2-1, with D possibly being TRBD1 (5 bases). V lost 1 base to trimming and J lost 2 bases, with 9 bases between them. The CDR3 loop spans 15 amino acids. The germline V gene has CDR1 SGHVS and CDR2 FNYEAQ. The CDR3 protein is CASSLGQITYNEQFF. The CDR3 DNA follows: TGTGCCAGCAGCTTAGGACAGATTACCTACAATGAGCAGTTCTTC.

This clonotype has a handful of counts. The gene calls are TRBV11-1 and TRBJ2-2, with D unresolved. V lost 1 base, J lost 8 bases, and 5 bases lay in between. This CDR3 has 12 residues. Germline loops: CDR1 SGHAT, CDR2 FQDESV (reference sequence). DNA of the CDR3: TGTGCCAGCAGCTTAGTAATGGGGGAGCTGTTTTTT. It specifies CASSLVMGELFF. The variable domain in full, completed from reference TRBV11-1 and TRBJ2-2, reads EAEVAQSPRYKITEKSQAVAFWCDPISGHATLYWYRQILGQGPELLVQFQDESVVDDSQLPKDRFSAERLKGVDSTLKIQPAELGDSAMYLCASSLVMGELFFGEGSRLTVL.

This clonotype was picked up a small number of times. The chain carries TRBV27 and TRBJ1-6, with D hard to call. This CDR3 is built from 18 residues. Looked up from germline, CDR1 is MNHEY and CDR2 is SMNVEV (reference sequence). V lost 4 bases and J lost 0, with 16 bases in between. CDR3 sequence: CASSSIIELSSYNSPLHF. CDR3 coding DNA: TGTGCCAGCAGTTCTATCATCGAGCTGAGCTCCTATAATTCACCCCTCCACTTT.

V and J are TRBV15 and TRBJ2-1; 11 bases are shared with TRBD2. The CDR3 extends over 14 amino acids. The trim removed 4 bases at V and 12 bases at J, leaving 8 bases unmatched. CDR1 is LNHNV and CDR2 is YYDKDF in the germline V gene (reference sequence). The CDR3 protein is CATSNVSGGAGQFF. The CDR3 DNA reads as TGTGCCACCAGCAATGTTAGCGGGGGGGCTGGGCAGTTCTTC.